This T cell receptor beta chain was recorded in a study of T cell repertoires in cytomegalovirus infection (dated by TCRdb to the late 2010s). Study-wide context: Recently identified HLA-C-restricted CMV epitopes, whose presentation resists viral immunomodulation, were targeted by peptide stimulations together with well-studied HLA-B-restricted epitopes. Because public TCR beta signatures pointed to carriage of CMV infection together with the matching HLA type, the HLA type of each donor mattered for the analysis. Summary of the overall study and its limitations: In both this cohort and an independent cohort of over 350 donors, the cumulative frequency of public TCR beta family members distinguished carriers of CMV infection plus the relevant HLA type. In the ex vivo response, HLA-C-restricted CMV-specific TCR beta clonotypes were dominant, and in two of eight donors the single most frequent clonotype came from this HLA-C-restricted group.

Instrument on record: Illumina HiSeq 1500. The raw public data were reprocessed by TCRdb itself: fastp quality trimming at Q25, MiXCR clonotype calling, in-frame beta chains only. Duplicate CDR3 protein sequences are folded into a single record with the most common DNA and genes. For this sample the table gives hundreds of thousands of distinct CDR3 sequences, of which about 42% were detected only once. The biggest ten clones account for 43% of the sample. The treatment or condition tag for this specimen amounts to: in vitro stimulation with specific CMV peptide epitopes to enrich CMV-specific T cells. To note about this clonotype: The clone's antigen remains unknown. Qualities for individual bases were not recorded, and no much larger clone is one base off.

Sequenced here: cultured PBMCs, sampled from culture after CMV antigen stimulation. The clonotype originates from a human donor in good health (CMV status not recorded). Some clones in this sample may be carry-over from other donors' samples.

Here the CDR3 is given as CASSFLGGEQYF. The nucleotide sequence is TGTGCCAGCAGTTTTCTAGGTGGCGAGCAGTACTTC. The chain was built from TRBV12-3 or TRBV12-4 and TRBJ2-7, with no reliable assignment of the D segment. Trimming takes 3 bases from V and 6 bases from J, and the germline ends sit 9 bases apart. The CDR3 contains 12 residues, cysteine and phenylalanine counted. Only the CDR3 DNA is retained, 36 bases long and in frame from the first base.